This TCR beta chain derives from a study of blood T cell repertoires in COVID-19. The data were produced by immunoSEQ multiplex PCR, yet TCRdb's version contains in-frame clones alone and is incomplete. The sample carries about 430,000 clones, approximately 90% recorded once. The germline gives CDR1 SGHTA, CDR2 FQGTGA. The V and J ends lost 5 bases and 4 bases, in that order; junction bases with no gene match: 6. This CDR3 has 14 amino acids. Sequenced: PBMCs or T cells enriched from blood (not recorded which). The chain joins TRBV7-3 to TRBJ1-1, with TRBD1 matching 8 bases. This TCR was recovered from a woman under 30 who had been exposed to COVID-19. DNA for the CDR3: TGTGCCAGCAGCCCACAGGGGGAGGGCACTGAAGCTTTCTTT. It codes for CASSPQGEGTEAFF.